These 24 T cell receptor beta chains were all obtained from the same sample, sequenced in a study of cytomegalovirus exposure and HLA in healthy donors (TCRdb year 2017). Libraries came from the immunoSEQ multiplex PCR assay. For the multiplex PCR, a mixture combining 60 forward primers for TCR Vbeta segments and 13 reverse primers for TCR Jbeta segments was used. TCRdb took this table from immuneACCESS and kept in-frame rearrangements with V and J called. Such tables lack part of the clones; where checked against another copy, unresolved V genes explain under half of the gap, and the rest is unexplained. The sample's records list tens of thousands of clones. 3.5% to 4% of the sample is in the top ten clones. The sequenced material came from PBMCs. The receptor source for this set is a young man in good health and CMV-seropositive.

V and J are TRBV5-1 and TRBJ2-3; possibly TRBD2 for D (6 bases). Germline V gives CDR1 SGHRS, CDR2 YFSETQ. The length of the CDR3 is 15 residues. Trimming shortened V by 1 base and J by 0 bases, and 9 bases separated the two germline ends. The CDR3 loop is CASSLFLASTDTQYF. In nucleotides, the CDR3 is TGCGCCAGCAGCTTGTTCCTAGCGAGCACAGATACGCAGTATTTT.

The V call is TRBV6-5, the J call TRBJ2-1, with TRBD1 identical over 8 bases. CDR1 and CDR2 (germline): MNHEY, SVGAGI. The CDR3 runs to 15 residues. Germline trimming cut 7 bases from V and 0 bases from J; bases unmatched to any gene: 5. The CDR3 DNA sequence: TGTGCCAGCACCCTAACAGGGGGCTCCTACAATGAGCAGTTCTTC. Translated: CASTLTGGSYNEQFF.

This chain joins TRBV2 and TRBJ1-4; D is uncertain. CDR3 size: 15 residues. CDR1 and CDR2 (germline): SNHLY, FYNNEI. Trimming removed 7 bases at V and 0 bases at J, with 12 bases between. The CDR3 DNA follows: TGTGCCAGCACTCTTCCAGGCGCAACTAATGAAAAACTGTTTTTT. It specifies CASTLPGATNEKLFF.

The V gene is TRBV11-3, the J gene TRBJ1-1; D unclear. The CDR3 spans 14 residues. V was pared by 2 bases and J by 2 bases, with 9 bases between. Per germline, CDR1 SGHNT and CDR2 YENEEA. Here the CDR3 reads CASSLRGGNTEAFF. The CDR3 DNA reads TGTGCCAGCAGCTTAAGAGGCGGAAACACTGAAGCTTTCTTT.

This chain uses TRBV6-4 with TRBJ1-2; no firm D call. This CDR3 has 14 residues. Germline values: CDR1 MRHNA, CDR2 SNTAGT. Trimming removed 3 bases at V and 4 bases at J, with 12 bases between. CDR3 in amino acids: CASSESGYGYGYTF. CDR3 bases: TGTGCCAGCAGTGAGAGCGGGTATGGCTATGGCTACACCTTC.

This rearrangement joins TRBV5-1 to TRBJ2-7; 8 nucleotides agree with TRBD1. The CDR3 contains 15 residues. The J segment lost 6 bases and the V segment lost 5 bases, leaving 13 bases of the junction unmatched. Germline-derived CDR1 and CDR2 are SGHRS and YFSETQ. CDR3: CASSFPGQAPPEQYF. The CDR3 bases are TGCGCCAGCAGTTTCCCGGGACAGGCACCGCCCGAGCAGTACTTC.

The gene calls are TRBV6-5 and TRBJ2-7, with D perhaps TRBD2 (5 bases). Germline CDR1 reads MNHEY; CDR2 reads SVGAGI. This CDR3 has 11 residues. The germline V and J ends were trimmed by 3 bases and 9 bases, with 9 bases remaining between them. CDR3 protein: CASSYGRGQYF. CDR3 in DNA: TGTGCCAGCAGTTATGGTCGGGGGCAGTACTTC.

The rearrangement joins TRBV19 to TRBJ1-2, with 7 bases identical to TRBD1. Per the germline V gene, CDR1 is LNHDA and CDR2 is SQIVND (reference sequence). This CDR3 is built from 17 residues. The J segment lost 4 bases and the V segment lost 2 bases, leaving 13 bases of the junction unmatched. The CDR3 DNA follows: TGTGCCAGTAGTATAACTCCGGGGACAGACCGTCTCTATGGCTACACCTTC. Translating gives CASSITPGTDRLYGYTF.

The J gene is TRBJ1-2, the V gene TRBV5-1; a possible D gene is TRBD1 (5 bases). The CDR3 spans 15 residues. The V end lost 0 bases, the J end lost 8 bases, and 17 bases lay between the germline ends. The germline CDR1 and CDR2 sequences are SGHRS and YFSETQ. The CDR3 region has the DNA TGCGCCAGCAGCTTGGGGTTGGGTCAGGGCGGCGGCTACACCTTC. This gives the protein CASSLGLGQGGGYTF.

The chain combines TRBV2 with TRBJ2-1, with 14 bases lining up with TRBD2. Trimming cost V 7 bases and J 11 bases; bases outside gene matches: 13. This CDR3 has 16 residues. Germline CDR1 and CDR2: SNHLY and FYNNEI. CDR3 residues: CASIRGLAGELMKQFF. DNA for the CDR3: TGTGCCAGCATTCGGGGACTAGCGGGGGAACTAATGAAGCAGTTCTTC.

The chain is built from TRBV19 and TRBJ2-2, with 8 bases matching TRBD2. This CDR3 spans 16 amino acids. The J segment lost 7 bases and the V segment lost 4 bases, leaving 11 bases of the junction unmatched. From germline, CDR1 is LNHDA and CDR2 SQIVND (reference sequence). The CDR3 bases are TGTGCCAGTAGTAAAAACGGGGGGGCCCATAACGGGGAGCTGTTTTTT. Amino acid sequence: CASSKNGGAHNGELFF.

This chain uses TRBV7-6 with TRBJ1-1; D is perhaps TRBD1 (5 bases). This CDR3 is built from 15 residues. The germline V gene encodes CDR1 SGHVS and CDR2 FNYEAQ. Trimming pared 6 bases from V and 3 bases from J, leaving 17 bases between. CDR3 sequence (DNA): TGTGCCAGCAGTTTCTCGCAGGGTGAGGACACTGAAGCTTTCTTT. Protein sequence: CASSFSQGEDTEAFF.

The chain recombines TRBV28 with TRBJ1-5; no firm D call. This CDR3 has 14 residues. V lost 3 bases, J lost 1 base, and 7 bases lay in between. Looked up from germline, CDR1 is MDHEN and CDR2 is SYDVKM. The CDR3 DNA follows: TGTGCCAGCAGTTTCGTGGCCAGCAATCAGCCCCAGCATTTT. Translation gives CASSFVASNQPQHF.

The CDR3 DNA reads TGTGCCAGCAGCCTTACTAGCGGGAGTTGGACCGGGGAGCTGTTTTTT. Its translation: CASSLTSGSWTGELFF. The genes are TRBV7-9 and TRBJ2-2; 11 nucleotides align to TRBD2. CDR3 length equals 16 residues. Trimming at V came to 5 bases and at J to 5 bases, leaving 7 bases not matched to a gene. The germline V gene encodes CDR1 SEHNR and CDR2 FQNEAQ (reference sequence).

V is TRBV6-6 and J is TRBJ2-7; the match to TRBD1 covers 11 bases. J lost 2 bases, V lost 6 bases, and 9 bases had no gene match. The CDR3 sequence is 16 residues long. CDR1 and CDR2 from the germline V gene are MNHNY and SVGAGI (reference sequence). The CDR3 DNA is TGTGCCAGCAGGTCTGGGGACAGGGGGGCCACCTACGAGCAGTACTTC. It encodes CASRSGDRGATYEQYF.

Written as DNA, the CDR3 is TGTGCCAGTAGTCCAGCGGGGTTCTCCTACGAGCAGTACTTC. Translating it yields CASSPAGFSYEQYF. The rearrangement joins TRBV19 to TRBJ2-7; 7 bases line up with TRBD2. The CDR3 runs 14 residues. CDR1 is LNHDA and CDR2 is SQIVND in the germline V gene (reference sequence). V lost 5 bases to trimming and J lost 0 bases; unmatched junction nucleotides: 4.

For the CDR3, the DNA is TGCGCCAGCAGCCAAGATCACACGAAACAGCCCCAGCATTTT. It is translated as CASSQDHTKQPQHF. This chain connects TRBV4-1 to TRBJ1-5; D is ambiguous. Germline CDR1 is MGHRA and CDR2 is YSYEKL. Trimming took off 0 bases at V and 7 bases at J, with 10 bases between the two ends. This CDR3 contains 14 residues.

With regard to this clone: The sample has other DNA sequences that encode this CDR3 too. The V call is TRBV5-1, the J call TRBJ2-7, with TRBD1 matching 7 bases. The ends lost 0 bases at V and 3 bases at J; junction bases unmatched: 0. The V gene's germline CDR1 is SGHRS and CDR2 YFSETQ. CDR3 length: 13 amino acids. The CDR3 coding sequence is TGCGCCAGCAGCTTGGACAGGGGCTACGAGCAGTACTTC. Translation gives CASSLDRGYEQYF.

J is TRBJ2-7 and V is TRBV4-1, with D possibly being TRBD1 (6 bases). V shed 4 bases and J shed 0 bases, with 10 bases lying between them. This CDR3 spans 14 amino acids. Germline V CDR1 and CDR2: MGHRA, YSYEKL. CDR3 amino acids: CASSPDSFSYEQYF. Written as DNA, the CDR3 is TGCGCCAGCAGCCCGGACAGTTTCTCCTACGAGCAGTACTTC.

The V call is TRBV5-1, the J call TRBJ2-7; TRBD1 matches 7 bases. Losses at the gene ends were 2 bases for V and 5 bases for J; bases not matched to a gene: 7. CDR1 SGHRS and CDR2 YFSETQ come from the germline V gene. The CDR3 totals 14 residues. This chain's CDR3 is CASSFKTGSDEQYF. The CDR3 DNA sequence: TGCGCCAGCAGCTTTAAGACAGGGAGCGACGAGCAGTACTTC.

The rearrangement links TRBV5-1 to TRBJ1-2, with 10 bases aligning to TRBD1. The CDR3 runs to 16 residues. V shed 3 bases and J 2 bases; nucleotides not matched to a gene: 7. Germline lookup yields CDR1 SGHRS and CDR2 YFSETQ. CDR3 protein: CASSYLPGQGNYGYTF. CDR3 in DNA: TGCGCCAGCAGCTACCTACCGGGACAGGGGAACTATGGCTACACCTTC. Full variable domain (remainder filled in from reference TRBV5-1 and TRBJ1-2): KAGVTQTPRYLIKTRGQQVTLSCSPISGHRSVSWYQQTPGQGLQFLFEYFSETQRNKGNFPGRFSGRQFSNSRSEMNVSTLELGDSALYLCASSYLPGQGNYGYTFGSGTRLTVV.

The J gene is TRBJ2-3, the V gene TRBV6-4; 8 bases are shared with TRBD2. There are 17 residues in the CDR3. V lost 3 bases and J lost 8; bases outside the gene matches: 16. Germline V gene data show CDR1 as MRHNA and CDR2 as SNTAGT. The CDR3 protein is CASSEGGSGGTSTTQYF. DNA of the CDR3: TGTGCCAGCAGTGAGGGAGGAAGCGGGGGTACCTCCACTACGCAGTATTTT.

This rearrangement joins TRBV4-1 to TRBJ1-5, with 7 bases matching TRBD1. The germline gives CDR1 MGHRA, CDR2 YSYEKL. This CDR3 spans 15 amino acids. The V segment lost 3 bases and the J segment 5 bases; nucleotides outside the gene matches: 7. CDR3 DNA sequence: TGCGCCAGCAGCCACTCGACAGGGTCAGATCAGCCCCAGCATTTT. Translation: CASSHSTGSDQPQHF.

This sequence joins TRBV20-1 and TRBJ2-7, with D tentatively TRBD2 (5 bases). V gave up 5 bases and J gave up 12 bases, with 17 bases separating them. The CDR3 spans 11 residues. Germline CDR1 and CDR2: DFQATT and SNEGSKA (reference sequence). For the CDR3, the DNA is TGCAGTGCTCATCAAGCCGGGGATCCGTACTTC. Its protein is CSAHQAGDPYF.